This T cell receptor (beta chain) stems from a study of T cells in Graves' hyperthyroidism and ophthalmopathy. The germline CDR1 and CDR2 sequences are GTSNPN and SVGIG (reference sequence). The CDR3 is 12 amino acids. Deletions cut 6 bases from V and 6 bases from J, with 15 bases between. Study outcomes and limitations: For ophthalmopathy, model prediction preceded onset by a median 6.5 months.

A patient was excluded if there was uncontrolled infection, other autoimmune disease, pregnancy or lactation. Fresh peripheral blood, about 9.3 ml, yielded the PBMCs. This clonotype was counted many times. The antigen remains undetermined. RNA transcripts provided the source from which TCR beta CDR3 regions were amplified. A set of HTBI primers served as the primers for a first-round RT-PCR of the TCR CDR3. From the multiplex PCR reads, TCRdb called clonotypes with MiXCR, one entry per CDR3 protein. The data show a few hundred thousand distinct CDR3 sequences, 11% to 15% seen once. The receptor was isolated from a woman in her 40s with Graves' hyperthyroidism. This chain uses TRBV30 with TRBJ2-7; D tentatively fits TRBD1 or TRBD2 (5 bases each). Sequencing input: blood. The CDR3 DNA follows: TGTGCCTGTGAAGTGGGGGTGGGCGAGCAGTACTTC. As protein: CACEVGVGEQYF.